Below are 24 T cell receptor beta chains sequenced from a single sample in a study of PD-1 blockade in classical Hodgkin lymphoma. Data came from immunoSEQ multiplex PCR; TCRdb stores just in-frame clones and leaves some out. The sample lists about 50,000 clones; about two thirds were seen once. With no exception, relapse followed autologous stem cell transplantation in all patients, and brentuximab vedotin exposure varied. The sample was peripheral blood mononuclear cells (PBMCs), taken before the second cycle of nivolumab. Receptors were obtained from a human donor with classical Hodgkin lymphoma.

As DNA, the CDR3 is TGTGCCAGCAGCTTGACTTTAGGAGGTGAAGCTTTCTTT. Residues: CASSLTLGGEAFF. The chain employs TRBV28 and TRBJ1-1; D is uncertain. Germline CDR1 reads MDHEN; CDR2 reads SYDVKM. V lost 6 bases and J 7 bases, leaving 15 bases between the germline ends. The CDR3 is 13 amino acids.

The genes are TRBV9 and TRBJ2-6; 7 bases agree with TRBD1. The CDR3 loop spans 22 amino acids. Germline lookup yields CDR1 SGDLS and CDR2 YYNGEE. V gave up 0 bases and J gave up 0 bases; unmatched junction bases: 18. The CDR3 reads CASSVGPSAHPTGNSGANVLTF. CDR3 sequence (DNA): TGTGCCAGCAGCGTAGGGCCATCGGCTCACCCGACAGGGAACTCTGGGGCCAACGTCCTGACTTTC.

Concerning this clone: In the same sample, other DNA sequences code for this CDR3. V and J are TRBV2 and TRBJ2-7; 7 bases match TRBD2. The V segment lost 4 bases and the J segment 3 bases; nucleotides outside the gene matches: 6. Germline V gives CDR1 SNHLY, CDR2 FYNNEI. This CDR3 comprises 14 residues. The CDR3 sequence: CASSVGGRGYEQYF. The DNA for the CDR3 is TGTGCCAGCAGTGTTGGCGGGAGAGGCTACGAGCAGTACTTC.

The J gene is TRBJ2-5, the V gene TRBV7-9; TRBD1 agrees at 10 bases. CDR1 and CDR2 (germline): SEHNR, FQNEAQ (reference sequence). V dropped 7 bases and J dropped 7; count of bases not matched to a gene: 9. The CDR3 totals 14 residues. CDR3 DNA: TGTGCCAGCACTTTCGGGACAGGGGAAGGGACCCAGTACTTC. It yields the protein CASTFGTGEGTQYF.

The chain has TRBV7-2 and TRBJ2-5; no definite D call. V lost 5 bases and J lost 1, with 8 bases in between. This CDR3 has 13 amino acids. Germline CDR1 is SGHTA and CDR2 is FQGNSA. The CDR3 here is CASSPTPQETQYF. In DNA, the CDR3 is TGTGCCAGCAGCCCGACTCCCCAAGAGACCCAGTACTTC.

J is TRBJ2-1 and V is TRBV6-1; D might be TRBD1 (6 bases). Looked up from germline, CDR1 is MNHNS and CDR2 is SASEGT. Trimming removed 0 bases at V and 7 bases at J, with 10 bases between. The CDR3 runs 14 residues. CDR3 loop: CASSEAYRANEQFF. As DNA, the CDR3 is TGTGCCAGCAGTGAAGCGTACAGGGCTAATGAGCAGTTCTTC.

The chain has TRBV6-6 and TRBJ1-2; 10 bases line up with TRBD1. CDR3 length equals 13 residues. Germline CDR1 reads MNHNY; CDR2 reads SVGAGI (reference sequence). V was clipped by 6 bases and J by 6 bases; unmatched bases: 4. The chain's CDR3 is CASRIGTGDGYTF. The CDR3 DNA is TGTGCCAGCAGGATCGGGACAGGGGATGGCTACACCTTC.

This chain uses TRBV20-1 with TRBJ2-1; no clear D. This CDR3 has 11 residues. The V end lost 2 bases, the J end lost 6 bases, and 5 bases lay between the germline ends. In germline, CDR1 is DFQATT, CDR2 SNEGSKA (reference sequence). The CDR3 spells CSARTLNEQFF. For the CDR3, the DNA is TGCAGTGCTAGAACCCTCAATGAGCAGTTCTTC.

The chain has TRBV11-2 and TRBJ2-4, with D possibly being TRBD1 (6 bases). Trimming cost V 2 bases and J 2 bases, with 16 bases left between them. The V gene's germline CDR1 is SGHAT and CDR2 FQNNGV. This CDR3 has 17 residues. In DNA form, the CDR3 reads TGTGCCAGCAGCTTAACAGTGCTACAGGGATCCAAAAACATTCAGTACTTC. This translates into CASSLTVLQGSKNIQYF.

This clone showed up just once. The chain recombines TRBV29-1 with TRBJ2-1; tentative D call: TRBD2 (6 bases). Looked up from germline, CDR1 is SQVTM and CDR2 is ANQGSEA. Trimming left V 7 bases short and J 3 bases short, with 13 bases between. The CDR3 extends over 13 amino acids. The CDR3 DNA sequence: TGCAGCGCCGGGGGACTTAACTACAATGAGCAGTTCTTC. This gives the protein CSAGGLNYNEQFF.

This clone was counted a few times. This rearrangement joins TRBV6-6 to TRBJ2-7; 7 bases agree with TRBD1. The CDR3 contains 12 residues. The trim removed 8 bases at V and 2 bases at J, leaving 3 bases unmatched. Germline V gene data show CDR1 as MNHNY and CDR2 as SVGAGI (reference sequence). CDR3 sequence: CASGQVPYEQYF. CDR3 nucleotide sequence: TGTGCCAGCGGACAGGTCCCCTACGAGCAGTACTTC.

The V call is TRBV19, the J call TRBJ1-5; D not certain. The CDR3 consists of 15 residues. The ends were cut back, 2 bases at V and 2 bases at J, with 10 bases in the middle. Germline CDR1 is LNHDA and CDR2 is SQIVND (reference sequence). CDR3 sequence reads: CASSIISTGNQPQHF. In DNA form, the CDR3 reads TGTGCCAGTAGTATAATTAGTACGGGCAATCAGCCCCAGCATTTT.

This chain links TRBV19 with TRBJ1-1; a weak D match, TRBD1 (5 bases). V gave up 1 base and J gave up 0 bases, with 9 bases separating them. The CDR3 extends over 15 amino acids. Germline CDR1 and CDR2: LNHDA and SQIVND (reference sequence). DNA for the CDR3: TGTGCCAGTAGTATAGGAGACAGACTGAACACTGAAGCTTTCTTT. This codes for CASSIGDRLNTEAFF.

The chain recombines TRBV6-5 with TRBJ1-1; no clear D. Per germline, CDR1 MNHEY and CDR2 SVGAGI. V was shortened by 4 bases and J by 8 bases, with 11 bases between the two germline ends. This CDR3 is built from 12 residues. CDR3 region: CASSLGRREAFF. The CDR3 nucleotides read TGTGCCAGCAGTTTAGGACGGCGCGAAGCTTTCTTT.

V gene TRBV29-1 combines with J gene TRBJ2-6; the match to TRBD1 covers 7 bases. J was trimmed by 2 bases and V by 3 bases; bases with no gene match: 7. This CDR3 is built from 16 residues. The V gene's germline CDR1 is SQVTM and CDR2 ANQGSEA. CDR3 DNA: TGCAGCGTTGACGGCCAGGGGGTAGCTGGGGCCAACGTCCTGACTTTC. Its translation is CSVDGQGVAGANVLTF.

This chain joins TRBV28 and TRBJ2-7; 8 bases agree with TRBD1. After removal of 6 bases from V and 7 bases from J, the junction contained 11 bases not matched to a gene. The CDR3 is made up of 14 amino acids. Germline V gives CDR1 MDHEN, CDR2 SYDVKM. In DNA form, the CDR3 reads TGTGCCAGCAGCCAGTATCAGGGGGCGCGTGAGCAGTACTTC. Its protein product is CASSQYQGAREQYF.

This clone was seen a few times. The chain joins TRBV27 to TRBJ2-3; 8 nucleotides align to TRBD2. The V gene end was trimmed by 8 bases and the J gene end by 4 bases; junction bases not matched to a gene: 5. This CDR3 comprises 13 residues. Germline-derived CDR1 and CDR2 are MNHEY and SMNVEV (reference sequence). Here the CDR3 reads CASRAGAPDTQYF. CDR3 nucleotide sequence: TGTGCCAGCCGAGCGGGAGCCCCAGATACGCAGTATTTT.

This rearrangement joins TRBV12-5 to TRBJ2-1; 12 nucleotides align to TRBD1. In germline, CDR1 is LGHNT, CDR2 FRNRAP. V shed 1 base, J shed 7 bases, and the junction held 5 bases outside the gene matches. This CDR3 has 16 amino acids. CDR3 bases: TGTGCTAGTGGTTTGGAGGGGGACAGGGGGCGAAATGAGCAGTTCTTC. This translates into CASGLEGDRGRNEQFF.

This chain connects TRBV19 to TRBJ1-5, with 7 positions matching TRBD1. Germline CDR1 LNHDA, CDR2 SQIVND (reference sequence). There are 14 residues in the CDR3. After removal of 6 bases from V and 0 bases from J, the junction contained 2 bases not matched to a gene. The chain's CDR3 is CASSTGVSNQPQHF. CDR3 nucleotide sequence: TGTGCCAGTAGCACAGGGGTTAGCAATCAGCCCCAGCATTTT.

This clone was counted between two and nine times. The rearrangement uses TRBV5-1 and TRBJ2-7, with D tentatively TRBD2 (7 bases). This CDR3 has 13 amino acids. V was clipped by 3 bases and J by 5 bases, with 12 bases between them. Germline-derived CDR1 and CDR2 are SGHRS and YFSETQ. This CDR3 is CASSYREGNEQYF. The CDR3 DNA follows: TGCGCCAGCAGCTACAGGGAGGGCAACGAGCAGTACTTC. The full variable domain, rest sourced from reference TRBV5-1 and TRBJ2-7, is KAGVTQTPRYLIKTRGQQVTLSCSPISGHRSVSWYQQTPGQGLQFLFEYFSETQRNKGNFPGRFSGRQFSNSRSEMNVSTLELGDSALYLCASSYREGNEQYFGPGTRLTVT.

The genes are TRBV6-6 and TRBJ1-3; 7 positions agree with TRBD1. The V gene end was trimmed by 8 bases and the J gene end by 9 bases; junction bases not matched to a gene: 10. Germline V gene data show CDR1 as MNHNY and CDR2 as SVGAGI (reference sequence). The CDR3 contains 13 residues. The CDR3 sequence: CASRGGGGGTIYF. The DNA of the CDR3 is TGTGCCAGCCGAGGGGGCGGAGGGGGCACCATATATTTT.

This clone was observed a handful of times. The rearrangement uses TRBV27 and TRBJ1-1, with no clear D. V was cut by 7 bases and J by 5 bases, with 8 bases left in between. Per germline, CDR1 MNHEY and CDR2 SMNVEV (reference sequence). There are 11 residues in the CDR3. The CDR3 spells CASTRGTEAFF. In DNA, the CDR3 is TGTGCCAGCACCCGAGGGACTGAAGCTTTCTTT.

V usage is TRBV29-1 and J usage is TRBJ2-7, with D perhaps being TRBD1 or TRBD2 (5 bases each). CDR1 and CDR2 from the germline V gene are SQVTM and ANQGSEA. This CDR3 is built from 14 residues. Trimming stripped 0 bases from V and 0 bases from J, with 9 bases between. The CDR3 reads CSVEDGAGSYEQYF. In nucleotides, the CDR3 is TGCAGCGTTGAAGACGGGGCAGGCTCCTACGAGCAGTACTTC.

This CDR3 is CAWSDMSPETQYF. The DNA for the CDR3 is TGTGCCTGGAGTGATATGAGTCCCGAGACCCAGTACTTC. J is TRBJ2-5 and V is TRBV30; D is uncertain. The V gene lost 1 base and the J gene lost 5 bases, with 11 bases spanning the gap. Germline CDR1 is GTSNPN and CDR2 is SVGIG (reference sequence). This CDR3 contains 13 residues.